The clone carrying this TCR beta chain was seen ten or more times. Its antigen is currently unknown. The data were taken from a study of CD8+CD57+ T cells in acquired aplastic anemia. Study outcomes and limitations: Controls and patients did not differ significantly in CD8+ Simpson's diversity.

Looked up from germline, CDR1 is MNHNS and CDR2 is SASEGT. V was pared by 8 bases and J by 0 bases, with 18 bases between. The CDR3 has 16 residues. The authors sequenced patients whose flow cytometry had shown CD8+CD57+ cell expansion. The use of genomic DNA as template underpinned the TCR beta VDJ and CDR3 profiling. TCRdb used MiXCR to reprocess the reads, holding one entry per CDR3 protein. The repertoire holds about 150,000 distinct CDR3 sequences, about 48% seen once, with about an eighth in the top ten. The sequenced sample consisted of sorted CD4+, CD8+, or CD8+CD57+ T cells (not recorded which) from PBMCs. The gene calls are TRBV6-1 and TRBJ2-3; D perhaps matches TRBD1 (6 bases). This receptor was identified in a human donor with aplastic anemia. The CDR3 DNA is TGTGCCAGCCGAGGGGGATACGCCACTAGCACAGATACGCAGTATTTT. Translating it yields CASRGGYATSTDTQYF.